The 11 T cell receptor beta chains in this list originate from one sample, sequenced in a study of spatial heterogeneity in lung cancer. TCRdb fed the 5' RACE reads into MiXCR, producing one record per CDR3 protein. The sample yields about 120,000 distinct CDR3 sequences, 12% seen once. Time point specified: blood at routine non-recurrence follow-up after resection. Whole RNA, which was extracted from tumor, nontumor lung tissue or frozen PBMC, was sequenced without any cell sorting. Source: PBMCs, taken at follow-up. The receptors stem from a male donor with early-stage non-small cell lung cancer.

Many counts were recorded for this clonotype. The gene calls are TRBV5-1 and TRBJ1-4; a weak D match, TRBD1 (5 bases). The CDR3 covers 15 residues. The germline CDR1 and CDR2 sequences are SGHRS and YFSETQ. Trimming took off 0 bases at V and 3 bases at J, with 9 bases between the two ends. The CDR3 loop reads CASSLATTANEKLFF. The CDR3 bases are TGCGCCAGCAGCTTGGCCACGACAGCTAATGAAAAACTGTTTTTT.

This clonotype was observed many times. The V and J genes are TRBV7-2 and TRBJ2-4; D is undetermined. Trimming took 1 base from V and 14 from J, leaving 15 bases between them. This CDR3 is built from 13 residues. Germline V gene data show CDR1 as SGHTA and CDR2 as FQGNSA. Here the CDR3 DNA reads TGTGCCAGCAGCTTAGAAATCCTTTCCGCCGAGTACTTC. Its translation is CASSLEILSAEYF.

The gene calls are TRBV9 and TRBJ2-7; 10 positions match TRBD1. Trimming took 5 bases from V and 5 from J; bases not matched to a gene: 10. Germline assignment: CDR1 SGDLS and CDR2 YYNGEE. The CDR3 is 15 residues long. The CDR3 is CASSGSGTGDHEQYF. DNA for the CDR3: TGTGCCAGCAGTGGATCCGGGACAGGGGACCACGAGCAGTACTTC.

This clonotype was recorded many times. The chain combines TRBV7-9 with TRBJ2-1, with 11 positions matching TRBD1. Germline assignment: CDR1 SEHNR and CDR2 FQNEAQ (reference sequence). The CDR3 contains 16 residues. V gave up 6 bases and J gave up 0 bases; unmatched junction bases: 4. CDR3 sequence: CASRGQGVGSYNEQFF. The CDR3 nucleotides read TGTGCCAGCAGGGGACAGGGGGTGGGCTCCTACAATGAGCAGTTCTTC.

This clonotype was observed a handful of times. This chain uses TRBV23-1 with TRBJ2-7, with 7 nucleotides matching TRBD1. TRBV23-1 is an open reading frame whose function is uncertain. This CDR3 comprises 17 residues. Trimming at V came to 8 bases and at J to 0 bases, leaving 16 bases not matched to a gene. CDR3 in amino acids: CASLVSSGQWRSYEQYF. The CDR3, as DNA: TGCGCCAGCCTTGTATCCTCGGGACAGTGGCGCTCCTACGAGCAGTACTTC.

V and J are TRBV27 and TRBJ2-7; possibly TRBD1 or TRBD2 for D (5 bases each). V was shortened by 5 bases and J by 1 base, with 15 bases between the two germline ends. Germline V gives CDR1 MNHEY, CDR2 SMNVEV (reference sequence). The CDR3 totals 15 residues. The CDR3 sequence is CASSPERGRSYEQYF. In nucleotides, the CDR3 is TGTGCCAGCAGTCCCGAGAGGGGCCGATCCTACGAGCAGTACTTC.

This clonotype has a count of ten or more. The CDR3 region has the DNA TGTGCCAGCAGTTTGGGGGATAGCAATCAGCCCCAGCATTTT. It translates to CASSLGDSNQPQHF. The chain couples TRBV27 to TRBJ1-5, with D possibly being TRBD1 (5 bases). Per the germline V gene, CDR1 is MNHEY and CDR2 is SMNVEV (reference sequence). The CDR3 is 14 residues long. The V gene lost 3 bases and the J gene lost 0 bases, with 6 bases spanning the gap.

The chain links TRBV11-2 to TRBJ2-1; TRBD2 agrees at 9 bases. The CDR3 runs to 16 residues. Germline loops: CDR1 SGHAT, CDR2 FQNNGV. J lost 0 bases, V lost 0 bases, and 0 bases had no gene match. CDR3 sequence reads: CASSLERGGSYNEQFF. CDR3 bases: TGTGCCAGCAGCTTAGAGCGGGGGGGCTCCTACAATGAGCAGTTCTTC.

The CDR3 DNA reads as TGTGCCAGCAGCTATGCCGGCAATTCACCCCTCCACTTT. The encoded protein is CASSYAGNSPLHF. The gene calls are TRBV7-2 and TRBJ1-6; D not resolved. Per germline, CDR1 SGHTA and CDR2 FQGNSA. The V end was cut by 4 bases, the J end by 7 bases, with 8 bases between. The CDR3 extends over 13 amino acids.

The V gene is TRBV2, the J gene TRBJ2-5, with no clear D. V was clipped by 6 bases and J by 8 bases, with 10 bases between them. The germline gives CDR1 SNHLY, CDR2 FYNNEI. The CDR3 covers 11 residues. This CDR3 is CASSQSRTQYF. The CDR3, as DNA: TGTGCCAGCAGCCAGTCCCGAACCCAGTACTTC.

J is TRBJ2-3 and V is TRBV15; 7 nucleotides match TRBD1. V was clipped by 1 base and J by 2 bases; unmatched bases: 6. This CDR3 comprises 16 residues. Per germline, CDR1 LNHNV and CDR2 YYDKDF (reference sequence). CDR3 loop: CATSRAGDRFTDTQYF. The CDR3 DNA is TGTGCCACCAGCAGAGCCGGGGACAGATTCACAGATACGCAGTATTTT.